Listed below are T cell receptor beta chains from one sample, sequenced in a study of early T cells in non-severe SARS-CoV-2 infection. MiXCR, run by TCRdb on the 5' RACE reads, gives a single entry per CDR3 protein. The sample includes 100,000 to 150,000 distinct CDR3 sequences, about 15% of them seen just once. The sequencing input was whole blood. The receptors were gathered from an adult who was a healthcare worker with PCR-confirmed SARS-CoV-2 infection or an uninfected control (not recorded which). Both conserved end residues are part of each CDR3. A D gene is named only where the DNA matches it firmly. Not all rows give a size; the values are once, few, many and, for expanded clones, a class.

TRBJ1-3 TRBV11-2 few NA CASSTGPSSGNTIYF TGTGCCAGCAGTACGGGTCCGTCCTCTGGAAACACCATATATTTT
TRBJ2-7 TRBV2 NA TRBD1 CASRGDREVQPAYEQYF TGTGCCAGCAGGGGGGACAGGGAGGTCCAACCCGCGTACGAGCAGTACTTC
TRBJ1-1 TRBV7-3 NA NA CASSRDRRAEAFF TGTGCCAGCAGCCGCGACAGGCGGGCTGAAGCTTTCTTT
TRBJ2-1 TRBV5-1 many NA CASSLAGFSYNEQFF TGCGCCAGCAGCTTGGCGGGGTTCTCCTACAATGAGCAGTTCTTC
TRBJ2-5 TRBV3-1 NA TRBD2 CASSPGLAGDGTQYF TGTGCCAGCAGCCCTGGACTAGCGGGGGACGGGACCCAGTACTTC
TRBJ1-1 TRBV3-1 NA NA CASSQDKGGQVNTEAFF TGTGCCAGCAGCCAAGATAAGGGCGGGCAAGTGAACACTGAAGCTTTCTTT
TRBJ2-3 TRBV5-1 NA TRBD2 CASSTWTSGGDTQYF TGCGCCAGCAGCACCTGGACTAGCGGGGGAGATACGCAGTATTTT
TRBJ1-5 TRBV12-3/TRBV12-4 many NA CASSPGTPLGAQHF TGTGCCAGCAGCCCCGGGACACCCCTAGGAGCCCAGCATTTT
TRBJ1-1 TRBV18 NA NA CASSPGQRGTEAFF TGTGCCAGCTCACCGGGACAACGGGGCACTGAAGCTTTCTTT
TRBJ2-7 TRBV7-6 few TRBD1 CASSPDRDYEQYF TGTGCCAGCAGCCCGGACAGGGATTACGAGCAGTACTTC
TRBJ1-2 TRBV29-1 NA NA CSVETPREDGYTF TGCAGCGTTGAAACACCGAGGGAGGATGGCTACACCTTC
TRBJ2-7 TRBV20-1 few TRBD2 CSATAGVVDEQYF TGCAGTGCTACCGCGGGGGTAGTGGACGAGCAGTACTTC
TRBJ2-1 TRBV6-2/TRBV6-3 few NA CASSPFAGLAYNEQFF TGTGCCAGCAGCCCCTTCGCGGGATTAGCCTACAATGAGCAGTTCTTC
TRBJ1-6 TRBV25-1 few TRBD1 CASSQTGRNSPLHF TGTGCCAGCAGCCAGACAGGGAGGAATTCACCCCTCCACTTT
TRBJ2-5 TRBV3-1 NA TRBD1 CASSHTLGGRETQYF TGTGCCAGCAGCCACACGCTAGGGGGCCGAGAGACCCAGTACTTC
TRBJ1-1 TRBV5-1 NA NA CASSVEGYAEAFF TGCGCCAGCAGCGTAGAGGGTTACGCTGAAGCTTTCTTT
TRBJ2-4 TRBV12-3/TRBV12-4 NA TRBD1 CASTRDSLNIQYF TGTGCCAGCACCCGGGACAGCCTAAACATTCAGTACTTC
TRBJ1-1 TRBV29-1 NA NA CSASENTEAFF TGCAGCGCCTCCGAAAACACTGAAGCTTTCTTT
TRBJ2-7 TRBV20-1 few TRBD1 CSATNADRVLDEQYF TGCAGTGCTACCAACGCCGACAGGGTGTTGGACGAGCAGTACTTC
TRBJ2-2 TRBV7-3 NA TRBD1 CASSLTGGGTGELFF TGTGCCAGCAGCTTAACAGGGGGCGGAACCGGGGAGCTGTTTTTT
TRBJ2-3 TRBV5-6 NA TRBD2 CASSRWTSGGGDTQYF TGTGCCAGCAGCCGATGGACTAGCGGGGGAGGGGATACGCAGTATTTT
TRBJ1-5 TRBV30 many NA CAWSAPGTGGQPQHF TGTGCCTGGAGTGCACCCGGGACCGGAGGTCAGCCCCAGCATTTT
TRBJ2-5 TRBV7-6 NA NA CASSLGPGGQETQYF TGTGCCAGCAGCTTAGGCCCCGGGGGCCAAGAGACCCAGTACTTC
TRBJ2-1 TRBV12-3/TRBV12-4 many NA CASSLAGGLEQFF TGTGCCAGCAGTTTAGCGGGGGGGCTGGAGCAGTTCTTC
TRBJ1-2 TRBV11-2 few NA CASSAVPDTSYGYTF TGTGCCAGCTCAGCTGTCCCCGACACCTCCTATGGCTACACCTTC
TRBJ1-3 TRBV7-9 NA NA CASSLGQLEGNTIYF TGTGCCAGCAGCTTAGGACAGTTGGAAGGAAACACCATATATTTT
TRBJ2-1 TRBV3-1 NA NA CASSPRGYNEQFF TGTGCCAGCAGCCCCCGAGGGTACAATGAGCAGTTCTTC
TRBJ1-5 TRBV6-6 NA NA CASSYLQGLDQPQHF TGTGCCAGCAGTTACTTACAGGGTCTGGATCAGCCCCAGCATTTT
TRBJ2-2 TRBV20-1 many NA CSASPGGALLTGELFF TGCAGTGCTAGCCCTGGCGGGGCCCTCCTCACCGGGGAGCTGTTTTTT
TRBJ2-2 TRBV12-3/TRBV12-4 NA NA CASTPRAPNTGELFF TGTGCCAGCACCCCTCGGGCCCCGAACACCGGGGAGCTGTTTTTT
TRBJ2-1 TRBV12-3/TRBV12-4 NA NA CASSPDRYPNEQFF TGTGCCAGCAGCCCTGACAGGTATCCGAATGAGCAGTTCTTC
TRBJ1-1 TRBV5-4 few NA CASSLQINTEAFF TGTGCCAGCAGCCTACAGATAAACACTGAAGCTTTCTTT
TRBJ2-7 TRBV10-3 NA TRBD2 CAISEIAGGSGLYEQYF TGTGCCATCAGTGAGATAGCGGGGGGCTCGGGACTCTACGAGCAGTACTTC
TRBJ1-3 TRBV12-5 few NA CASQAASGNTIYF TGTGCTAGTCAGGCGGCCTCTGGAAACACCATATATTTT
TRBJ1-2 TRBV7-9 few NA CASSLHSNYGYTF TGTGCCAGCAGCTTACACAGTAACTATGGCTACACCTTC
TRBJ2-1 TRBV5-1 few NA CASNDYNNEQFF TGCGCCAGCAACGACTACAACAATGAGCAGTTCTTC
TRBJ2-4 TRBV6-2/TRBV6-3 few NA CASAGTPGNIQYF TGTGCCAGCGCCGGTACGCCTGGGAACATTCAGTACTTC